The 12 T cell receptor beta chains in this list originate from one sample, sequenced in a study of shared clonotypes between healthy human individuals. The assay was immunoSEQ multiplex PCR, and TCRdb's table has in-frame clones only and misses some. The sample has about 1.5 million clones, 98% seen once. Sequenced material: naive CD4+ T cells sorted from blood. This sample's subset: CD45RA+ positively selected. The receptors shown here come from a man aged 30-40 years in good health.

As to this clone: Other nucleotide sequences from this sample produce the same CDR3. J is TRBJ2-7 and V is TRBV5-1; 14 bases fit TRBD2. Per the germline V gene, CDR1 is SGHRS and CDR2 is YFSETQ. This CDR3 is built from 16 residues. V was pared by 4 bases and J by 2 bases, with 5 bases of the junction left unmatched. The CDR3 region has the DNA TGCGCCAGCAGCCCCGGACTAGCGGGGGGACCCTACGAGCAGTACTTC. This translates into CASSPGLAGGPYEQYF.

This chain joins TRBV5-5 and TRBJ1-5; TRBD1 aligns across 8 bases. Germline trimming cut 4 bases from V and 6 bases from J; bases unmatched to any gene: 12. The germline CDR1 and CDR2 sequences are SGHKS and YYEKEE (reference sequence). This CDR3 comprises 16 residues. CDR3 in DNA: TGTGCCAGCAGCATGATTGTCGGACAGGGCGGTCAGCCCCAGCATTTT. It encodes CASSMIVGQGGQPQHF. The whole variable domain, filled in from reference TRBV5-5 and TRBJ1-5, reads DAGVTQSPTHLIKTRGQQVTLRCSPISGHKSVSWYQQVLGQGPQFIFQYYEKEERGRGNFPDRFSARQFPNYSSELNVNALLLGDSALYLCASSMIVGQGGQPQHFGDGTRLSIL.

V is TRBV28 and J is TRBJ2-1, with 7 bases fitting TRBD1. V trimming: 6 bases; J trimming: 6 bases; junction bases outside the gene matches: 14. Per germline, CDR1 MDHEN and CDR2 SYDVKM. CDR3 length: 16 residues. The CDR3 bases are TGTGCCAGCAGAAATACCGGGACCAGGGGGTCCAATGAGCAGTTCTTC. Translating gives CASRNTGTRGSNEQFF.

This clone has a single count. The chain is built from TRBV2 and TRBJ2-7; 11 bases align to TRBD1. V was clipped by 5 bases and J by 5 bases; unmatched bases: 11. Germline CDR1 and CDR2: SNHLY and FYNNEI. The CDR3 extends over 16 amino acids. CDR3 sequence: CASSKVRDRGVHEQYF. In nucleotides, the CDR3 is TGTGCCAGCAGTAAAGTAAGGGACAGGGGGGTCCACGAGCAGTACTTC. The full variable domain, rest sourced from reference TRBV2 and TRBJ2-7, is EPEVTQTPSHQVTQMGQEVILRCVPISNHLYFYWYRQILGQKVEFLVSFYNNEISEKSEIFDDQFSVERPDGSNFTLKIRSTKLEDSAMYFCASSKVRDRGVHEQYFGPGTRLTVT.

The CDR3 nucleotides read TGTGCCAGAAGCCAGGATTACTATCTCTCTGGGGCCAACGTCCTGACTTTC. This sequence encodes CARSQDYYLSGANVLTF. This chain joins TRBV9 and TRBJ2-6; no clear D. The CDR3 covers 17 residues. Deletions cut 8 bases from V and 0 bases from J, with 18 bases between. Germline V lookup: CDR1 SGDLS, CDR2 YYNGEE.

The V and J genes are TRBV28 and TRBJ1-4; D ambiguous. The CDR3 has 15 residues. V lost 6 bases, J lost 10 bases, and 21 bases lay in between. Germline CDR1 is MDHEN and CDR2 is SYDVKM. CDR3 bases: TGTGCCAGCAGCGGATCCAGTGGGTTGGGGAGAAAACTGTTTTTT. Its translation is CASSGSSGLGRKLFF.

Notes on this clone: Other DNA sequences within the sample encode an identical CDR3. This chain joins TRBV5-4 and TRBJ1-1, with a tentative D call TRBD1 (5 bases). Trimming shortened V by 0 bases and J by 1 base, and 7 bases separated the two germline ends. Germline V CDR1 and CDR2: SGHNT, YYREEE (reference sequence). This CDR3 region has 14 residues. The CDR3 is CASSLGQKNTEAFF. The DNA of the CDR3 is TGTGCCAGCAGCTTGGGACAGAAGAACACTGAAGCTTTCTTT.

The chain combines TRBV10-3 with TRBJ2-5; D assignment may be TRBD1 or TRBD2 (5 bases each). The ends were cut back, 8 bases at V and 0 bases at J, with 7 bases in the middle. This CDR3 spans 12 amino acids. The germline gives CDR1 ENHRY, CDR2 SYGVKD. CDR3 coding DNA: TGTGCCATCCGGGACGACCAAGAGACCCAGTACTTC. It is translated as CAIRDDQETQYF.

V and J are TRBV5-6 and TRBJ1-1; tentative D call: TRBD1 (5 bases). V dropped 0 bases and J dropped 0 bases, with 15 bases sitting between them. Germline V gene lookup returns CDR1 SGHDT and CDR2 YYEEEE. The CDR3 consists of 17 residues. CDR3 in DNA: TGTGCCAGCAGCTTGGCCTGGGCGGGGACTATGAACACTGAAGCTTTCTTT. Translating gives CASSLAWAGTMNTEAFF. The entire variable domain, with the rest obtained from reference TRBV5-6 and TRBJ1-1, is as follows: DAGVTQSPTHLIKTRGQQVTLRCSPKSGHDTVSWYQQALGQGPQFIFQYYEEEERQRGNFPDRFSGHQFPNYSSELNVNALLLGDSALYLCASSLAWAGTMNTEAFFGQGTRLTVV.

The chain links TRBV5-4 to TRBJ2-7, with a weak D call TRBD1 (6 bases). V lost 0 bases and J 2 bases, leaving 12 bases between the germline ends. Germline V gives CDR1 SGHNT, CDR2 YYREEE (reference sequence). This CDR3 spans 15 amino acids. The CDR3 sequence is CASSLGTATTYEQYF. The DNA of the CDR3 is TGTGCCAGCAGCTTGGGGACAGCCACGACCTACGAGCAGTACTTC.

The V and J genes are TRBV6-6 and TRBJ2-6; D may be TRBD1 (6 bases). CDR1 is MNHNY and CDR2 is SVGAGI in the germline V gene (reference sequence). With 2 bases removed from V and 2 bases from J, the gap between germline ends came to 7 bases. This CDR3 has 15 residues. The CDR3 region is CASSYGGPGANVLTF. CDR3 DNA: TGTGCCAGCAGTTACGGGGGCCCTGGGGCCAACGTCCTGACTTTC.

This chain uses TRBV27 with TRBJ2-7; TRBD2 matches at 11 bases. The CDR3 has 17 amino acids. V shed 4 bases and J 4 bases; nucleotides not matched to a gene: 12. Germline V gene lookup returns CDR1 MNHEY and CDR2 SMNVEV (reference sequence). The CDR3: CASSSRYRLAGTYEQYF. CDR3 coding DNA: TGTGCCAGCAGTTCAAGATACAGACTAGCGGGGACATACGAGCAGTACTTC.